The 26 T cell receptor beta chains reported below all come from one sample, sequenced in a study of graft-versus-host responses after intestinal transplantation. Sequencing used immunoSEQ multiplex PCR; TCRdb keeps in-frame clones, though not all of them. The table shows 73,000 or so clones, with 90% occurring only once. No antigens are known for them. Sequences were derived from unstimulated CD8+ T cells sorted from spleen or lymph node cells, sampled before transplant. Receptor source: a human donor who was the organ donor for an intestinal transplant.

The rearrangement joins TRBV27 to TRBJ1-6; 9 bases are a match to TRBD1. The CDR3 spans 14 residues. The junction had 7 bases not matched to a gene; V was cut back by 6 bases and J by 10 bases. The V gene's germline CDR1 is MNHEY and CDR2 SMNVEV (reference sequence). CDR3: CASSPGTGYSPLHF. The CDR3 bases are TGTGCCAGCAGCCCAGGGACAGGGTACTCACCCCTCCACTTT.

This chain joins TRBV6-6 and TRBJ2-7; TRBD1 matches 7 bases. J was trimmed by 6 bases and V by 5 bases; bases with no gene match: 13. Germline V gene sequence: CDR1 MNHNY, CDR2 SVGAGI (reference sequence). CDR3 length equals 15 residues. The CDR3: CASSVIRQGRGEQYV. CDR3 in DNA: TGTGCCAGCAGTGTCATCCGACAGGGTAGGGGCGAGCAGTACGTC.

The gene calls are TRBV5-4 and TRBJ2-7; possible D gene TRBD2, 5 bases. V was trimmed by 5 bases and J by 3 bases, leaving 15 bases between them. The V gene's germline CDR1 is SGHNT and CDR2 YYREEE (reference sequence). The CDR3 is 14 amino acids. The CDR3 here is CASSPSPGNYEQYV. The CDR3 nucleotides read TGTGCCAGCAGTCCAAGTCCGGGAAACTACGAGCAGTACGTC.

The J gene is TRBJ2-7, the V gene TRBV6-5; D is perhaps TRBD1 (6 bases). Trimming shortened V by 0 bases and J by 3 bases, and 9 bases separated the two germline ends. From germline, CDR1 is MNHEY and CDR2 SVGAGI. The CDR3 length is 14 residues. The CDR3 spells CASSYSEDSYEQYV. In nucleotides, the CDR3 is TGTGCCAGCAGTTACTCAGAGGACAGCTACGAGCAGTACGTC.

This sequence joins TRBV4-1 and TRBJ1-1; D remains unclear. The V gene lost 1 base and the J gene lost 7 bases, with 10 bases spanning the gap. The CDR3 covers 13 residues. Germline V lookup: CDR1 MGHRA, CDR2 YSYEKL. Here the CDR3 DNA reads TGCGCCAGCAGCCAAGTTAGTCTGAGTGAAGCTTTCTTT. Translating gives CASSQVSLSEAFF.

The rearrangement joins TRBV11-3 to TRBJ2-1, with 8 bases aligning to TRBD2. J lost 6 bases, V lost 4 bases, and 5 bases had no gene match. The germline V gene has CDR1 SGHNT and CDR2 YENEEA. CDR3 size: 14 residues. The CDR3 nucleotides read TGTGCCAGCAGCTCTATCGGGGGGGCCAATGAGCAGTTCTTC. Protein product: CASSSIGGANEQFF.

Only one count was recorded for this clone. The rearrangement joins TRBV6-1 to TRBJ2-7; possible D gene TRBD2, 6 bases. Trimming left V 8 bases short and J 3 bases short, with 11 bases between. The CDR3 loop spans 12 amino acids. The germline gives CDR1 MNHNS, CDR2 SASEGT. In DNA form, the CDR3 reads TGTGCCAGCGCCTCCGGGAGCTACGAGCAGTACGTC. It translates to CASASGSYEQYV.

The V gene is TRBV5-1, the J gene TRBJ1-2; TRBD1 aligns across 8 bases. Germline CDR1 is SGHRS and CDR2 is YFSETQ. Trimming took 0 bases from V and 8 from J; bases not matched to a gene: 15. This CDR3 comprises 17 residues. CDR3 DNA sequence: TGCGCCAGCAGCTTGGTTCGCGAAACAGGGGGATTCTTAGGCTACACCTTC. Translated: CASSLVRETGGFLGYTF. Based on the CDR3 plus reference TRBV5-1 and TRBJ1-2, the full variable domain is KAGVTQTPRYLIKTRGQQVTLSCSPISGHRSVSWYQQTPGQGLQFLFEYFSETQRNKGNFPGRFSGRQFSNSRSEMNVSTLELGDSALYLCASSLVRETGGFLGYTFGSGTRLTVV.

V usage is TRBV15 and J usage is TRBJ2-7; 8 positions match TRBD2. The CDR3 is 16 residues long. Germline trimming cut 3 bases from V and 5 bases from J; bases unmatched to any gene: 12. The germline V gene has CDR1 LNHNV and CDR2 YYDKDF (reference sequence). The CDR3 sequence: CATSSPERRGAHEQYV. CDR3 DNA: TGTGCCACCAGCAGCCCAGAACGGCGGGGGGCCCACGAGCAGTACGTC.

The CDR3 DNA is TGTGCCACCAGCAGGTCGGCAGGGTCAGGACAGCCCCAGCATTTT. This translates into CATSRSAGSGQPQHF. The chain uses TRBV15 and TRBJ1-5; D might be TRBD1 (5 bases). The ends were cut back, 3 bases at V and 7 bases at J, with 16 bases in the middle. This CDR3 has 15 amino acids. Germline CDR1 reads LNHNV; CDR2 reads YYDKDF (reference sequence).

This clone was recorded once. The chain employs TRBV10-3 and TRBJ1-1; 7 bases fit TRBD1. The V gene's germline CDR1 is ENHRY and CDR2 SYGVKD. The CDR3 has 15 amino acids. V shed 6 bases and J 6 bases; nucleotides not matched to a gene: 13. CDR3 in DNA: TGTGCCATCAGGCCTCTTCAACAGGGGTGGCCTGAAGCTTTCTTT. It yields the protein CAIRPLQQGWPEAFF.

The chain links TRBV5-5 to TRBJ2-7, with a tentative D call TRBD1 (5 bases). Trimming took off 0 bases at V and 0 bases at J, with 10 bases between the two ends. Per the germline V gene, CDR1 is SGHKS and CDR2 is YYEKEE (reference sequence). The CDR3 has 15 amino acids. The CDR3 coding sequence is TGTGCCAGCAGCTTGGGGCAGGGAAGCTCCTACGAGCAGTACGTC. It codes for CASSLGQGSSYEQYV.

This chain connects TRBV6-5 to TRBJ2-2; TRBD1 matches 7 bases. Germline trimming cut 5 bases from V and 3 bases from J; bases unmatched to any gene: 0. The CDR3 contains 13 residues. Germline V lookup: CDR1 MNHEY, CDR2 SVGAGI. In DNA, the CDR3 is TGTGCCAGCAGTGACAGGGACACCGGGGAGCTGTTTTTT. Translating gives CASSDRDTGELFF.

The CDR3 region has the DNA TGTGCCAGCAGCGGCCCTATAATAAACTCCTACAATGAGCAGTTCTTC. This sequence encodes CASSGPIINSYNEQFF. The V gene is TRBV9, the J gene TRBJ2-1, with unresolved D. V was shortened by 3 bases and J by 0 bases, with 13 bases between the two germline ends. CDR3 size: 16 residues. Germline loops: CDR1 SGDLS, CDR2 YYNGEE.

The chain has TRBV6-4 and TRBJ2-3; D may be TRBD1 (5 bases). Per the germline V gene, CDR1 is MRHNA and CDR2 is SNTAGT. This CDR3 comprises 14 residues. The germline V and J ends were trimmed by 0 bases and 4 bases, with 8 bases remaining between them. The CDR3 nucleotides are TGTGCCAGCAGTGACTCACAGGCGTCAGATACGCAGTATTTT. Translating it yields CASSDSQASDTQYF.

This sequence joins TRBV7-6 and TRBJ1-2, with 10 bases identical to TRBD1. Germline CDR1 and CDR2: SGHVS and FNYEAQ. The CDR3 is 15 residues long. Unmatched junction bases numbered 4, after V lost 4 bases and J lost 2 bases. The CDR3 DNA is TGTGCCAGCAGCTGGGGACAGGGGCGGAACTATGGCTACACCTTC. Translated: CASSWGQGRNYGYTF.

The rearrangement joins TRBV13 to TRBJ2-5; 11 nucleotides line up with TRBD1. The CDR3 is 16 amino acids. Trimming took 3 bases from V and 5 from J; bases not matched to a gene: 8. Germline-derived CDR1 and CDR2 are PRHDT and FYEKMQ (reference sequence). CDR3 sequence: CASSLLGQGARETQYF. CDR3 nucleotide sequence: TGTGCCAGCAGCTTGTTAGGACAGGGGGCAAGGGAGACCCAGTACTTC.

The chain joins TRBV4-1 to TRBJ2-2; D remains ambiguous. V was clipped by 4 bases and J by 0 bases, with 9 bases between them. CDR1 is MGHRA and CDR2 is YSYEKL in the germline V gene. CDR3 length: 15 residues. The CDR3 nucleotides read TGCGCCAGCAGCCTCCTTGGCACGAACACCGGGGAGCTGTTTTTT. Protein sequence: CASSLLGTNTGELFF.

This clone came up once. The genes are TRBV5-5 and TRBJ1-5, with a tentative D call TRBD1 (6 bases). The CDR3 is 15 residues long. Germline-derived CDR1 and CDR2 are SGHKS and YYEKEE (reference sequence). V lost 2 bases, J lost 4 bases, and 13 bases lay in between. In nucleotides, the CDR3 is TGTGCCAGCAGCTTACTGACCAGGGGAAATCAGCCCCAGCATTTT. Translated: CASSLLTRGNQPQHF.

This chain uses TRBV5-4 with TRBJ2-1, with 9 bases matching TRBD1. Germline V gene lookup returns CDR1 SGHNT and CDR2 YYREEE (reference sequence). V lost 3 bases and J lost 5; bases outside the gene matches: 15. The CDR3 covers 18 residues. This CDR3 is CASSSMPPRDRDHNEQFF. CDR3 nucleotides: TGTGCCAGCAGCTCCATGCCACCGCGGGACAGGGACCACAATGAGCAGTTCTTC.

In its sample, this clone was seen once. The chain combines TRBV13 with TRBJ2-1; TRBD2 is a possible D gene (5 bases). CDR3 length: 18 residues. V dropped 1 base and J dropped 0 bases, with 16 bases sitting between them. Germline V gene data show CDR1 as PRHDT and CDR2 as FYEKMQ (reference sequence). This chain's CDR3 is CASSLEREQLSSYNEQFF. In DNA form, the CDR3 reads TGTGCCAGCAGCTTAGAGAGGGAGCAACTCAGCTCCTACAATGAGCAGTTCTTC.

J is TRBJ2-1 and V is TRBV2, with 16 bases lining up with TRBD2. Per the germline V gene, CDR1 is SNHLY and CDR2 is FYNNEI. CDR3 length: 18 amino acids. The J segment lost 6 bases and the V segment lost 7 bases, leaving 12 bases of the junction unmatched. As DNA, the CDR3 is TGTGCCAGCATAGCGGGACTAGCGGGGGGGGGCCGCGGCAATGAGCAGTTCTTC. This codes for CASIAGLAGGGRGNEQFF.

V gene TRBV4-1 combines with J gene TRBJ1-2, with TRBD1 as a possible D gene (6 bases). The CDR3 contains 15 residues. Trimming removed 0 bases at V and 5 bases at J, with 13 bases between. The germline V gene encodes CDR1 MGHRA and CDR2 YSYEKL. In nucleotides, the CDR3 is TGCGCCAGCAGCCAAGAACAGGGATCGGGGTATGGCTACACCTTC. This encodes CASSQEQGSGYGYTF.

The V call is TRBV4-3, the J call TRBJ1-5; D might be TRBD1 (5 bases). This CDR3 has 17 amino acids. Trimming pared 0 bases from V and 2 bases from J, leaving 14 bases between. The germline V gene has CDR1 LGHNA and CDR2 YSLEER. The CDR3 DNA reads TGCGCCAGCAGCCAAGATTCGGTAGGGGCTCGCAATCAGCCCCAGCATTTT. This encodes CASSQDSVGARNQPQHF.

The rearrangement uses TRBV15 and TRBJ2-2, with TRBD1 matching over 9 bases. The CDR3 is 16 residues long. J was trimmed by 6 bases and V by 1 base; bases with no gene match: 6. The germline V gene encodes CDR1 LNHNV and CDR2 YYDKDF (reference sequence). The DNA of the CDR3 is TGTGCCACCAGCAGAGCCCGGGGACAGGGAGCCGGGGAGCTGTTTTTT. Protein: CATSRARGQGAGELFF.

This sequence joins TRBV29-1 and TRBJ2-4; D not certain. The CDR3 is 10 amino acids. V was cut by 6 bases and J by 6 bases, with 6 bases left in between. Germline-derived CDR1 and CDR2 are SQVTM and ANQGSEA. The CDR3 DNA sequence: TGCAGCGTCCGGTTAAACATTCAGTACTTC. This gives the protein CSVRLNIQYF. The full variable domain, in which reference TRBV29-1 and TRBJ2-4 provide the parts outside the CDR3, is SAVISQKPSRDICQRGTSLTIQCQVDSQVTMMFWYRQQPGQSLTLIATANQGSEATYESGFVIDKFPISRPNLTFSTLTVSNMSPEDSSIYLCSVRLNIQYFGAGTRLSVL.